This T cell receptor beta chain was profiled in a study of identical twins. Whole-study results and caveats: Insertion counts were lower in abundant cord blood beta clonotypes, a trend that memory repertoires did not show.

The CDR3 length is 15 residues. Trimming pared 0 bases from V and 8 bases from J, leaving 14 bases between. Germline V CDR1 and CDR2: LGHNA, YSLEER. On this clonotype itself: The antigen is not known.

The donors were all healthy and Caucasian. TCRdb re-called the 5' RACE reads with MiXCR, one entry per CDR3 protein. The data contain roughly 750,000 distinct CDR3 sequences, about 20% of them singletons. These data were also reused for a study on T cells expressing NK-cell markers. As that report states: Sequencing of TCR beta repertoires drew on sorted CD3+CD56+NKG2C+, CD3+CD56+NKG2C- and CD3+CD56-NKG2C+ T cells. HCMV seropositivity characterized most of the eight sequenced donors, and seronegativity one.

Sequencing was performed on PBMCs. This rearrangement joins TRBV4-3 to TRBJ2-1; the D gene is possibly TRBD1 (5 bases). The TCR was taken from a woman aged 18-29 years in good health. The chain's CDR3 is CASSQDRQWGDEQFF. As DNA, the CDR3 is TGCGCCAGCAGCCAAGATCGGCAGTGGGGCGATGAGCAGTTCTTC.